The 26 T cell receptor beta chains in this list originate from one sample, sequenced in a study of blood T cell repertoires in COVID-19. Clones were read by immunoSEQ multiplex PCR, and TCRdb kept only the in-frame ones, dropping some. The table records 240,000 or so clones, approximately 83% of them present only once. Sequencing was carried out using peripheral blood. These receptors originate from a man aged 25 to 40 who had recovered from COVID-19.

This clone appeared a single time. Other DNA sequences in this sample translate to the same CDR3. The chain employs TRBV7-9 and TRBJ2-5; D is ambiguous. The V gene lost 3 bases and the J gene lost 3 bases, with 2 bases spanning the gap. Per the germline V gene, CDR1 is SEHNR and CDR2 is FQNEAQ (reference sequence). This CDR3 is 11 amino acids long. The CDR3 region is CASSFKETQYF. DNA of the CDR3: TGTGCCAGCAGCTTTAAAGAGACCCAGTACTTC.

The chain is built from TRBV6-5 and TRBJ1-2; D is possibly TRBD1 (5 bases). The CDR3 is made up of 13 amino acids. The germline V gene encodes CDR1 MNHEY and CDR2 SVGAGI. Trimming pared 5 bases from V and 5 bases from J, leaving 12 bases between. The CDR3 coding sequence is TGTGCCAGCAGTCGTGACAGCCAATATGGCTACACCTTC. It translates to CASSRDSQYGYTF.

The rearrangement uses TRBV28 and TRBJ1-2; 7 bases map to TRBD1. V was clipped by 5 bases and J by 4 bases; unmatched bases: 4. The V gene's germline CDR1 is MDHEN and CDR2 SYDVKM. The CDR3 loop spans 13 amino acids. The CDR3 reads CASSHRGPYGYTF. For the CDR3, the DNA is TGTGCCAGCAGTCACAGGGGCCCCTATGGCTACACCTTC.

This chain uses TRBV3-1 (or the pseudogene TRBV3-2) with TRBJ1-5; 8 bases match TRBD1. Losses at the gene ends were 4 bases for V and 6 bases for J; bases not matched to a gene: 8. Germline V gene data show CDR1 as LGHDT and CDR2 as YNNKEL (reference sequence). The CDR3 loop spans 15 amino acids. CDR3 sequence reads: CASSLDRGVGQPQHF. The CDR3 nucleotides are TGTGCCAGCAGCCTTGACAGGGGAGTAGGTCAGCCCCAGCATTTT.

This chain links TRBV10-1 with TRBJ2-2; the match to TRBD1 covers 8 bases. Germline V gives CDR1 WNHNN, CDR2 SYGVQD (reference sequence). The CDR3 totals 19 residues. V trimming: 1 base; J trimming: 0 bases; junction bases outside the gene matches: 10. The CDR3 loop reads CASSEWGQAFSSNTGELFF. The CDR3 DNA reads as TGCGCCAGCAGTGAGTGGGGACAGGCGTTCAGCTCGAACACCGGGGAGCTGTTTTTT.

The chain employs TRBV5-5 and TRBJ1-2, with D possibly TRBD1 on 5 matching bases. This CDR3 has 14 amino acids. Deletions cut 4 bases from V and 0 bases from J, with 10 bases between. CDR1 SGHKS and CDR2 YYEKEE come from the germline V gene (reference sequence). This CDR3 reads CASSPTGSNYGYTF. CDR3 coding DNA: TGTGCCAGCAGCCCTACAGGATCTAACTATGGCTACACCTTC.

The chain joins TRBV7-6 to TRBJ2-2, with D possibly TRBD1 on 6 matching bases. The germline V and J ends were trimmed by 3 bases and 3 bases, with 14 bases remaining between them. The CDR3 consists of 16 residues. Germline V gene sequence: CDR1 SGHVS, CDR2 FNYEAQ. The CDR3 region is CASSLATGRDTGELFF. The CDR3, as DNA: TGTGCCAGCAGCTTGGCGACAGGCCGGGACACCGGGGAGCTGTTTTTT.

This chain uses TRBV3-1 (or the pseudogene TRBV3-2) with TRBJ1-2; D is undetermined. Germline CDR1 reads LGHDT; CDR2 reads YNNKEL (reference sequence). The CDR3 covers 15 residues. The ends were cut back, 0 bases at V and 8 bases at J, with 16 bases in the middle. The chain's CDR3 is CASSQDHAGFSGYTF. CDR3 in DNA: TGTGCCAGCAGCCAAGATCATGCGGGTTTCTCCGGCTACACCTTC.

The chain combines TRBV19 with TRBJ1-1; D remains ambiguous. The V end lost 3 bases, the J end lost 5 bases, and 10 bases lay between the germline ends. The germline V gene has CDR1 LNHDA and CDR2 SQIVND (reference sequence). The CDR3 loop spans 13 amino acids. As DNA, the CDR3 is TGTGCCAGTAGTATGGCAGGTGAGACTGAAGCTTTCTTT. As protein: CASSMAGETEAFF. The variable domain in full, with the rest retrieved from reference TRBV19 and TRBJ1-1, is DGGITQSPKYLFRKEGQNVTLSCEQNLNHDAMYWYRQDPGQGLRLIYYSQIVNDFQKGDIAEGYSVSREKKESFPLTVTSAQKNPTAFYLCASSMAGETEAFFGQGTRLTVV.

V gene TRBV4-1 combines with J gene TRBJ1-2; 9 bases map to TRBD1. This CDR3 comprises 17 residues. V dropped 2 bases and J dropped 4; count of bases not matched to a gene: 11. Germline assignment: CDR1 MGHRA and CDR2 YSYEKL. In DNA form, the CDR3 reads TGCGCCAGCAGCCAACCGCTGGGGACAGGGTTTGGCTATGGCTACACCTTC. This sequence encodes CASSQPLGTGFGYGYTF.

This chain connects TRBV4-2 to TRBJ2-6, with 7 bases lining up with TRBD1. V lost 2 bases to trimming and J lost 3 bases; unmatched junction nucleotides: 1. The CDR3 sequence is 15 residues long. CDR1 is LGHNA and CDR2 is YNFKEQ in the germline V gene. The CDR3 protein is CASSQTGDGANVLTF. The CDR3 DNA reads TGTGCCAGCAGCCAAACAGGGGATGGGGCCAACGTCCTGACTTTC.

The V gene is TRBV6-6, the J gene TRBJ2-1; TRBD2 is a possible D gene (6 bases). Between the trimmed V and J ends, which lost 4 bases and 10 bases, there was a span of 14 bases. Germline V lookup: CDR1 MNHNY, CDR2 SVGAGI (reference sequence). The CDR3 is made up of 13 amino acids. CDR3 loop: CASSSPTSFEQFF. The CDR3 bases are TGTGCCAGCAGTTCCCCGACTAGTTTCGAGCAGTTCTTC.

The chain is built from TRBV7-6 and TRBJ1-4, with TRBD1 matching 9 bases. The CDR3 loop spans 15 amino acids. Germline trimming cut 5 bases from V and 8 bases from J; bases unmatched to any gene: 9. Germline CDR1 and CDR2: SGHVS and FNYEAQ. CDR3 DNA sequence: TGTGCCAGCAGCCGGATGGACAGGGGAGAGGAAAAACTGTTTTTT. As protein: CASSRMDRGEEKLFF.

This chain connects TRBV11-2 to TRBJ2-7; 8 bases are shared with TRBD1. Germline V gene lookup returns CDR1 SGHAT and CDR2 FQNNGV. CDR3 size: 14 residues. V lost 2 bases and J lost 4; bases outside the gene matches: 4. CDR3 DNA sequence: TGTGCCAGCAGCTTAAGACAGGGGATATACGAGCAGTACGTC. Residues: CASSLRQGIYEQYV.

V is TRBV19 and J is TRBJ1-1; the D gene is possibly TRBD1 (6 bases). Germline V gene data show CDR1 as LNHDA and CDR2 as SQIVND (reference sequence). The CDR3 consists of 12 residues. V lost 6 bases to trimming and J lost 5 bases, with 10 bases between them. CDR3 residues: CASSQRGTEAFF. The CDR3 nucleotides are TGTGCCAGTAGCCAAAGGGGGACTGAAGCTTTCTTT.

The chain links TRBV19 to TRBJ1-1; TRBD1 aligns across 9 bases. V was pared by 5 bases and J by 6 bases, with 7 bases of the junction left unmatched. The CDR3 spans 14 residues. The germline CDR1 and CDR2 sequences are LNHDA and SQIVND (reference sequence). The CDR3 loop reads CASSLRQGGAEAFF. CDR3 in DNA: TGTGCCAGTAGTTTAAGACAGGGGGGGGCTGAAGCTTTCTTT.

This clone was observed a single time. The genes are TRBV3-1 (or the pseudogene TRBV3-2) and TRBJ1-1; the match to TRBD1 covers 9 bases. Germline CDR1 reads LGHDT; CDR2 reads YNNKEL (reference sequence). The CDR3 runs 14 residues. V gave up 7 bases and J gave up 4 bases; unmatched junction bases: 7. For the CDR3, the DNA is TGTGCCAGCACCGCACAGGGGGCACTCACTGAAGCTTTCTTT. This sequence encodes CASTAQGALTEAFF.

This clone was counted a single time. The chain carries TRBV7-8 and TRBJ1-5; D unresolved. This CDR3 is built from 14 residues. From germline, CDR1 is SGHVS and CDR2 FQNEAQ. The V and J ends lost 5 bases and 3 bases respectively, with 11 bases between them. The CDR3 DNA sequence: TGTGCCAGCAGCGGGTCAGGTTACAATCAGCCCCAGCATTTT. Translating it yields CASSGSGYNQPQHF.

The chain uses TRBV2 and TRBJ2-7, with D perhaps TRBD1 (5 bases). V dropped 2 bases and J dropped 2 bases, with 13 bases sitting between them. The germline CDR1 and CDR2 sequences are SNHLY and FYNNEI. This CDR3 is built from 15 residues. The CDR3, as DNA: TGTGCCAGCAGTGAAATAGGGGCTAACCCCTACGAGCAGTACTTC. This sequence encodes CASSEIGANPYEQYF.

The genes are TRBV28 and TRBJ1-5; TRBD1 might be the D (5 bases). Trimming shortened V by 7 bases and J by 4 bases, and 17 bases separated the two germline ends. The CDR3 totals 15 residues. Germline V gives CDR1 MDHEN, CDR2 SYDVKM. CDR3 DNA: TGTGCCAGCACCGCTCAGGGCTTTCGGAATCAGCCCCAGCATTTT. It encodes CASTAQGFRNQPQHF.

This clone was counted a single time. The chain combines TRBV3-1 (or the pseudogene TRBV3-2) with TRBJ2-4; 8 positions agree with TRBD2. The CDR3 sequence is 14 residues long. The trim removed 10 bases at V and 6 bases at J, leaving 11 bases unmatched. The germline V gene has CDR1 LGHDT and CDR2 YNNKEL (reference sequence). The CDR3: CATSREGTRNIQYF. The CDR3, as DNA: TGTGCCACCTCACGGGAGGGGACGAGAAACATTCAGTACTTC.

The V and J genes are TRBV2 and TRBJ1-2; 9 positions agree with TRBD1. Germline CDR1 and CDR2: SNHLY and FYNNEI. With 7 bases clipped from V and 7 bases from J, the junction kept 7 bases outside the gene matches. The CDR3 has 13 residues. CDR3 in DNA: TGTGCCAGCAAGGGACAGGGCATAGGTGGCTACACCTTC. Protein product: CASKGQGIGGYTF.

The rearrangement links TRBV6-5 to TRBJ2-7; D might be TRBD1 (6 bases). V gave up 6 bases and J gave up 3 bases, with 12 bases separating them. The germline V gene encodes CDR1 MNHEY and CDR2 SVGAGI. The CDR3 contains 13 residues. CDR3 DNA sequence: TGTGCCAGCAGAGTAGGACAGATCTACGAGCAGTACTTC. Translating it yields CASRVGQIYEQYF.

The chain is built from TRBV9 and TRBJ2-1; maybe TRBD2 (5 bases). Per germline, CDR1 SGDLS and CDR2 YYNGEE. Trimming left V 3 bases short and J 2 bases short, with 12 bases between. This CDR3 is 15 amino acids long. CDR3: CASSAADFTYNEQFF. The DNA for the CDR3 is TGTGCCAGCAGCGCAGCGGACTTTACCTACAATGAGCAGTTCTTC.

V and J are TRBV12-3 or TRBV12-4 and TRBJ2-7, with a possible D match to TRBD2 (5 bases). This CDR3 region has 13 residues. Trimming stripped 3 bases from V and 1 base from J, with 7 bases between. CDR3 in amino acids: CASSFPGSYEQYF. The CDR3 coding sequence is TGTGCCAGCAGTTTTCCGGGGTCCTACGAGCAGTACTTC.

The gene calls are TRBV5-1 and TRBJ1-6; tentatively, D is TRBD1 (6 bases). CDR1 is SGHRS, CDR2 YFSETQ, per germline. V lost 1 base, J lost 10 bases, and 9 bases lay in between. There are 13 residues in the CDR3. The CDR3 region is CASSLTGRSPLHF. The CDR3 DNA follows: TGCGCCAGCAGCTTGACAGGGCGATCACCCCTCCACTTT. Filled out from reference TRBV5-1 and TRBJ1-6, the complete variable domain reads KAGVTQTPRYLIKTRGQQVTLSCSPISGHRSVSWYQQTPGQGLQFLFEYFSETQRNKGNFPGRFSGRQFSNSRSEMNVSTLELGDSALYLCASSLTGRSPLHFGNGTRLTVT.